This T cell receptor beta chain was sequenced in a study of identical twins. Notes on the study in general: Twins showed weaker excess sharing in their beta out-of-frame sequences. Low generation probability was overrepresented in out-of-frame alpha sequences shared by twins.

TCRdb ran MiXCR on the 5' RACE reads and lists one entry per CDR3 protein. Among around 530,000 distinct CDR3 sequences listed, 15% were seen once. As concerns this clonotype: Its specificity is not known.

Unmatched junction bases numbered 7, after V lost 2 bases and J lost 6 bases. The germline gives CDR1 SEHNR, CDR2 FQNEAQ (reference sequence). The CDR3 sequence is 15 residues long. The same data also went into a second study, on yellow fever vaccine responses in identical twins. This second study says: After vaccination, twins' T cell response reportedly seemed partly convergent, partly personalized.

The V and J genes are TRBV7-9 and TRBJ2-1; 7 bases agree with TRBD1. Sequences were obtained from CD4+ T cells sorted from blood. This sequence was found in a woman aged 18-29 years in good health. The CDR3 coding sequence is TGTGCCAGCAGCTTACGGACAGGACCTAGCAATGAGCAGTTCTTC. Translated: CASSLRTGPSNEQFF.